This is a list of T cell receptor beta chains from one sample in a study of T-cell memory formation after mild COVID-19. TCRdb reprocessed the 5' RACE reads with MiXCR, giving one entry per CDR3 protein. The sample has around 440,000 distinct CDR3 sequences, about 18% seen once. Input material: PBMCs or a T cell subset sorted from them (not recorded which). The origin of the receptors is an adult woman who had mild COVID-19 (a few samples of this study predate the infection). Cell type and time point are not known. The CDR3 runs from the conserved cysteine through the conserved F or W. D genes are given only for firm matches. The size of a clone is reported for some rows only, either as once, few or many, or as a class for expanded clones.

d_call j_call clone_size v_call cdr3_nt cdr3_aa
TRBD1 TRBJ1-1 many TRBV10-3 TGTGCCATCAGTGGCGGACAGGCGAACACTGAAGCTTTCTTT CAISGGQANTEAFF
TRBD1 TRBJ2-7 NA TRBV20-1 TGCAGTGCTACGGGACAGGGGAGCTTTAACGAGCAGTACTTC CSATGQGSFNEQYF
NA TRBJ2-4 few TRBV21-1 TGTGCCAGCAGCCAAAACCTAGCCAAAAACATTCAGTACTTC CASSQNLAKNIQYF
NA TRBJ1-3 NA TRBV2 TGTGCCAGCAGTGATCCTCGGTCTGGAAACACCATATATTTT CASSDPRSGNTIYF
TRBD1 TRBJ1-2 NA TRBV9 TGTGCCAGCACCCGGGACAGGGGGCTAAACTATGGCTACACCTTC CASTRDRGLNYGYTF
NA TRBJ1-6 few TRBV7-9 TGTGCCAGCAGCCAGCCGGGACGACCCCTCCACTTT CASSQPGRPLHF
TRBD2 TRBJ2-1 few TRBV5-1 TGCGCCAGCAGCTCTACTAGCGGGGGGGCCGGTGAGCAGTTCTTC CASSSTSGGAGEQFF
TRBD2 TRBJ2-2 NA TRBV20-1 TGCAGTGCTCGACCTAGCGGAGCCGGCACCGGGGAGCTGTTTTTT CSARPSGAGTGELFF
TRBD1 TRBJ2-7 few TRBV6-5 TGTGCCAGCAGTTATGGTGGCAGGACAGGGGCCTACGAGCAGTACTTC CASSYGGRTGAYEQYF
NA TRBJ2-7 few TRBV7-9 TGTGCCAGCAGCGCCCGGGACCCTGCTCACGAGCAGTACTTC CASSARDPAHEQYF
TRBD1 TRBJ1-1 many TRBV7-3 TGTGCCAGCAGCCCCACCCCGACAGGGAGGGACACTGAAGCTTTCTTT CASSPTPTGRDTEAFF
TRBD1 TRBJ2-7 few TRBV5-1 TGCGCCAGCAGCTTGTTCATGGCGGGACAGGAGTTCCAGCAGTACTTC CASSLFMAGQEFQQYF
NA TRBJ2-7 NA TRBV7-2 TGTGCCAGCAGCTCCGACAGGTTTAAGCAGTACTTC CASSSDRFKQYF
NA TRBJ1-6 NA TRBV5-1 TGCGCCAGCAGCCCATCTGGGGGGAGCTCCTATAATTCACCCCTCCACTTT CASSPSGGSSYNSPLHF
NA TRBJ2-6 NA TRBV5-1 TGCGCCAGCAGCTTGGGACAACCTGGACCCAACGTCCTGACTTTC CASSLGQPGPNVLTF
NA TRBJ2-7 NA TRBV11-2 TGTGCCAGCAGCTTAGTGTCAGTACTGGGGTACGAGCAGTACTTC CASSLVSVLGYEQYF
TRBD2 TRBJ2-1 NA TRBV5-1 TGCGCCAGCAGCTTGGGGACTAGCGGGGGGAACTACAATGAGCAGTTCTTC CASSLGTSGGNYNEQFF
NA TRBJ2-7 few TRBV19 TGTGCCTGTGCCAGGGGCAACACCTACGAGCAGTACTTC CACARGNTYEQYF
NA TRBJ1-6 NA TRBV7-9 TGTGCCAGCAGCTTCCCGGGGGGTTCACCCCTCCACTTT CASSFPGGSPLHF
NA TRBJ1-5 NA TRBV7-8 TGTGCCAGCAGCTTAGCGGGAGGGGTACATCAGCCCCAGCATTTT CASSLAGGVHQPQHF
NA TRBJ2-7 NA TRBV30 TGTGCCTGGAGGGGGCCAGGAACCTACGAGCAGTACTTC CAWRGPGTYEQYF
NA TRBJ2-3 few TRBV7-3 TGTGCCAGCAGCTTAACGCCCACTAGCTCGGATACGCAGTATTTT CASSLTPTSSDTQYF
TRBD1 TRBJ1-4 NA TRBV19 TGTGCCAGTACCTTTCTTCCGGGACAGGGGGATGAAAAACTGTTTTTT CASTFLPGQGDEKLFF
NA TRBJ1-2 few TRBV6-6 TGTGCCAGCAGTCCGCGACTTGGCTACACCTTC CASSPRLGYTF
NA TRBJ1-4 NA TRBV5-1 TGCGCCAGCAGCTTGGCCGCTGGGGCCGAAAAACTGTTTTTT CASSLAAGAEKLFF
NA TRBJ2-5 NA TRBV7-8 TGTGCCAGCAGCCTAAGCAACGGAGAGACCCAGTACTTC CASSLSNGETQYF
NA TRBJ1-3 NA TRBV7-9 TGTGCCAGCAGCTTTGACAACTCTGGAAACACCATATATTTT CASSFDNSGNTIYF
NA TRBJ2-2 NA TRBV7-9 TGTGCCAGCAGCTTAGCATTCGGGGAAGGCACCGGGGAGCTGTTTTTT CASSLAFGEGTGELFF
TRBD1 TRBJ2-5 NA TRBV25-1 TGTGCCAGCAGTGAACGAGACAGGGGGACCCAGTACTTC CASSERDRGTQYF
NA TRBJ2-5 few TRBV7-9 TGTGCCAGCAGCTTTTCGGACACGGTGAAGGCCCAGTACTTC CASSFSDTVKAQYF
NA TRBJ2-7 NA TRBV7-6 TGTGCCAGCAGCGCCTCGGCATCCTACGAGCAGTACTTC CASSASASYEQYF
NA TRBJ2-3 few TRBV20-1 TGCAGTGCTCGGCGGGACACAGATACGCAGTATTTT CSARRDTDTQYF
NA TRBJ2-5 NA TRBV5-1 TGCGCCAGCAGCTTCGACTTGTTAAGCCAGTCGCAAGAGACCCAGTACTTC CASSFDLLSQSQETQYF
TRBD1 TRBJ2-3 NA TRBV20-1 TGCAGTGCTAGAGAAGGGGGCGGGACAGATACGCAGTATTTT CSAREGGGTDTQYF
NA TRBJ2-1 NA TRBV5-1 TGCGCCAGCAGGCCTGGGGCAGTTTACGGTGAGCAGTTCTTC CASRPGAVYGEQFF
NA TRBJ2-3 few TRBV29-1 TGCAGCGTTGAACGAGATACGCAGTATTTT CSVERDTQYF
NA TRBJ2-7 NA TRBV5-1 TGCGCCAGCAGCTTGGCTGGCAACCTACGGGACGAGCAGTACTTC CASSLAGNLRDEQYF
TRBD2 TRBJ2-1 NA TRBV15 TGTGCCACCAGCAGACGAGAACTAGCGTTCAACAATGAGCAGTTCTTC CATSRRELAFNNEQFF
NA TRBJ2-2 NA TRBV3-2 TGTGCCAGCAGCCAAAGTGAGAACACCGGGGAGCTGTTTTTT CASSQSENTGELFF
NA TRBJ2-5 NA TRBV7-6 TGTGCCAGCAGCTTAAATTCGGGGGACGGAGAGACCCAGTACTTC CASSLNSGDGETQYF
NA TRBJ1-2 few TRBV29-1 TGCAGCGTCGTCCCGACGGGGGCGGGGGGCTACACCTTC CSVVPTGAGGYTF
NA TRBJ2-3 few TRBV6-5 TGTGCCACCCTGGTTGGCCAGCTCCGGCAATGGACAGATACGCAGTATTTT CATLVGQLRQWTDTQYF
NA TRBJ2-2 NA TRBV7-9 TGTGCCAGCACCCCCCCGGATTGGTCCGCGAACACCGGGGAGCTGTTTTTT CASTPPDWSANTGELFF
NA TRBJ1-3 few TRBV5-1 TGCGCCAGCAGCCGGGCGGGGGCTCCCGGAAACACCATATATTTT CASSRAGAPGNTIYF
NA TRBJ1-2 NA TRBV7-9 TGTGCCAGCAGCCCCACTGGGATTAACTATGGCTACACCTTC CASSPTGINYGYTF
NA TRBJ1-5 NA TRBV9 TGTGCCAGCAGCGTACGTAGGGTGATCAGCAATCAGCCCCAGCATTTT CASSVRRVISNQPQHF
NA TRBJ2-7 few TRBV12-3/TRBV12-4 TGTGCCAGCAGTTTGGTGGGCTTCCCCCCGTACGAGCAGTACTTC CASSLVGFPPYEQYF
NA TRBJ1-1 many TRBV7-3 TGTGCCAGCAGCCAACAGGGAATGGGGACTGAAGCTTTCTTT CASSQQGMGTEAFF
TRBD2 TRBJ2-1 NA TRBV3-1 TGTGCCAGCAGCCCTGCCGGACTAGTCGGCTGGAATGAGCAGTTCTTC CASSPAGLVGWNEQFF
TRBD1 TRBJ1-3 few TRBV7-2 TGTGCCAGCAGCTCGACAGGGACCTCTGGAAACACCATATATTTT CASSSTGTSGNTIYF
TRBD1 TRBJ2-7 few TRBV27 TGTGCCAGCAGTTCACTGGGACAGATTGGGGCTTACGAGCAGTACTTC CASSSLGQIGAYEQYF
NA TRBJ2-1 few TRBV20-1 TGCAGTGCTAGAGATTCTCAACGCCCGTTGGGACCACATCAGTTCTTC CSARDSQRPLGPHQFF
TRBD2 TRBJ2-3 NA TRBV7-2 TGTGCCAGCAACAGACTAGCGGGAGGGATCACAGATACGCAGTATTTT CASNRLAGGITDTQYF
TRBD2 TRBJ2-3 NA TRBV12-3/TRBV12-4 TGTGCCAGCGGGTGGTCGGGGAGGGGAGATACGCAGTATTTT CASGWSGRGDTQYF